This TCR beta chain is drawn from a study of cytomegalovirus exposure and HLA in healthy donors. With regard to this clone: The antigen is not known.

The study ran its PCR with 60 Vbeta and 13 Jbeta primers. Measured with immunoSEQ multiplex PCR; TCRdb has only the in-frame clones, and not every one. The sample has about 87,000 clones, over 70% seen once. Germline V gene data show CDR1 as LNHDA and CDR2 as SQIVND (reference sequence). CDR3 size: 15 residues. Between the trimmed V and J ends, which lost 0 bases and 0 bases, there was a span of 5 bases. Points from the study as a whole: It was confirmed in vitro that a few of the CMV-associated chains were specific for CMV antigens.

Material for sequencing was PBMCs. This clonotype was obtained from a man in his thirties or forties in good health and CMV-seropositive. The V call is TRBV19, the J call TRBJ1-4; no firm D call. The CDR3 nucleotides read TGTGCCAGTAGTATAGACGGAGCAACTAATGAAAAACTGTTTTTT. Residues: CASSIDGATNEKLFF.